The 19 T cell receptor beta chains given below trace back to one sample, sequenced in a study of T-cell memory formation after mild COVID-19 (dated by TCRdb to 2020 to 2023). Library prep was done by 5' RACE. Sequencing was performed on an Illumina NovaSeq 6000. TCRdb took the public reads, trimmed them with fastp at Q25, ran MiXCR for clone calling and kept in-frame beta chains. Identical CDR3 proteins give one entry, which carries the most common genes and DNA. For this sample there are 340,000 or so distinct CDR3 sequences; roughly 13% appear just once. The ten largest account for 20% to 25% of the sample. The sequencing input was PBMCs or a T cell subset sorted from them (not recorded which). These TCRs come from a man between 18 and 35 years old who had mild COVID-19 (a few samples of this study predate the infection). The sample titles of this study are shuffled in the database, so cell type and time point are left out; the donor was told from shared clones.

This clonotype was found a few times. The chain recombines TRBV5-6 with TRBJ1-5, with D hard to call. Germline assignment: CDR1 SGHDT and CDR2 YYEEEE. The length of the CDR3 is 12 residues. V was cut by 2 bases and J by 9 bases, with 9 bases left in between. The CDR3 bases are TGTGCCAGCAGCTTCCTCGCTGGGCCCCAGCATTTT. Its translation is CASSFLAGPQHF.

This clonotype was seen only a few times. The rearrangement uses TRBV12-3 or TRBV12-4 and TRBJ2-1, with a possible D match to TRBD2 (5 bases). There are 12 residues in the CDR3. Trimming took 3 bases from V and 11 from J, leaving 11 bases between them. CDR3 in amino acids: CASSFGSLKQFF. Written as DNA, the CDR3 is TGTGCCAGCAGTTTTGGGAGCTTGAAGCAGTTCTTC.

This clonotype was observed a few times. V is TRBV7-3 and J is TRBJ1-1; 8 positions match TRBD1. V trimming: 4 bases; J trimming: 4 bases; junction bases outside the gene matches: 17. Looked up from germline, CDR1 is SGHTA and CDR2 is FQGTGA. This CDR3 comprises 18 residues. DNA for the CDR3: TGTGCCAGCAGCTCGGGAGGTGCAGGGGGCTTAATACGCACTGAAGCTTTCTTT. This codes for CASSSGGAGGLIRTEAFF.

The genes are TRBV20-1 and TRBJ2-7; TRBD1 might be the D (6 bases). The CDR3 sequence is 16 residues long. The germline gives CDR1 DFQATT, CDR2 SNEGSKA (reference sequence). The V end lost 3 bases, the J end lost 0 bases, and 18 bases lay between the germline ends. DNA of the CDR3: TGCAGTGCTAGGAGACTCGGACAGAGCTCCTCCTACGAGCAGTACTTC. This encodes CSARRLGQSSSYEQYF.

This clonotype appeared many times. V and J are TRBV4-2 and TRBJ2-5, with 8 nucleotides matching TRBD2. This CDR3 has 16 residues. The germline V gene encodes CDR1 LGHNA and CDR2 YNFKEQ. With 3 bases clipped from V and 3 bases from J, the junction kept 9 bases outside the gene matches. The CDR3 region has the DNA TGTGCCAGCAGCCAGGATCGAGCGGGGGTCAAAGAGACCCAGTACTTC. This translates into CASSQDRAGVKETQYF.

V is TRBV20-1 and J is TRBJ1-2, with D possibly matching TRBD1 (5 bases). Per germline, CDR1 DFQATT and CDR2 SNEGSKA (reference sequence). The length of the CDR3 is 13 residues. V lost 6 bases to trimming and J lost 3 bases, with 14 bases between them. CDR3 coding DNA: TGCAGTGCAAACCGGGGCCGTGACTATGGCTACACCTTC. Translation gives CSANRGRDYGYTF.

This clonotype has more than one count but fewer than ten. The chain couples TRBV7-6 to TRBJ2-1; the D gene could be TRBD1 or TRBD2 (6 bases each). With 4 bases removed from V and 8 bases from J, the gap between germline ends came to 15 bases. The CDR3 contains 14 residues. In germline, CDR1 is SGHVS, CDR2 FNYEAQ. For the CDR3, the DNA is TGTGCCAGCAGCTCCCGTGGGGGGCTGGATGAGCAGTTCTTC. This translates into CASSSRGGLDEQFF.

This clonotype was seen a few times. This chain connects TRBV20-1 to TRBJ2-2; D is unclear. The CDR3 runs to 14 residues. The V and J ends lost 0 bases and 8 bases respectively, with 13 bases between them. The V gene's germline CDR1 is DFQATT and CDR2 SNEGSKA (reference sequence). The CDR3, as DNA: TGCAGTGCTAGAGATCCGCGAGGTCCAGGGGAGCTGTTTTTT. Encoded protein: CSARDPRGPGELFF.

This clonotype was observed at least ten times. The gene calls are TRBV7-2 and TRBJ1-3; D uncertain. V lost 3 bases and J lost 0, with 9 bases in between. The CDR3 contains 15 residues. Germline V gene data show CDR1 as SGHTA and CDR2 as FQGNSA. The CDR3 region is CASSLDGSSGNTIYF. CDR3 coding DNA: TGTGCCAGCAGCTTGGACGGCAGCTCTGGAAACACCATATATTTT.

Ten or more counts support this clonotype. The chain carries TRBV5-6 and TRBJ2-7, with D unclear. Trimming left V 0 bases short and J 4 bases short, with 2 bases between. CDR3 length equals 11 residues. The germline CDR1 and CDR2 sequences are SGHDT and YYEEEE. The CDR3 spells CASSLEYEQYF. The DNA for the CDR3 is TGTGCCAGCAGCTTGGAATACGAGCAGTACTTC.

The CDR3 nucleotides are TGCAGTGCTAAGGGGGGGACAGGGGGAAGGGCCCAGCATTTT. This codes for CSAKGGTGGRAQHF. This rearrangement joins TRBV20-1 to TRBJ1-5, with 11 nucleotides matching TRBD1. Germline V gene data show CDR1 as DFQATT and CDR2 as SNEGSKA (reference sequence). Trimming cost V 4 bases and J 11 bases; bases outside gene matches: 10. The CDR3 loop spans 14 amino acids.

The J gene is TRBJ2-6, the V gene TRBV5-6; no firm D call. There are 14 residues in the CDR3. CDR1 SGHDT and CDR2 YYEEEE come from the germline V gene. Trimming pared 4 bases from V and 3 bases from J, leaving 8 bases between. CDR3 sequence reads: CASSQGFGANVLTF. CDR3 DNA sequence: TGTGCCAGCAGCCAAGGGTTTGGGGCCAACGTCCTGACTTTC.

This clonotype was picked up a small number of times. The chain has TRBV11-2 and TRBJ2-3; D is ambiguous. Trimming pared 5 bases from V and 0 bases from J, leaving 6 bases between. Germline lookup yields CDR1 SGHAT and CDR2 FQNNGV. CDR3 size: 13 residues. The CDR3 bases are TGTGCCAGCAGCCGAGCTAGCACAGATACGCAGTATTTT. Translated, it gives CASSRASTDTQYF.

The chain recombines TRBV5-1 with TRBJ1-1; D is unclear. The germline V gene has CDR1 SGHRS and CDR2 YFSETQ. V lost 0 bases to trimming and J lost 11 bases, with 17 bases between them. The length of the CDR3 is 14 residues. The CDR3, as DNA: TGCGCCAGCAGCTTGGGGTCGAGAGGGATTTATGCTTTCTTT. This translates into CASSLGSRGIYAFF.

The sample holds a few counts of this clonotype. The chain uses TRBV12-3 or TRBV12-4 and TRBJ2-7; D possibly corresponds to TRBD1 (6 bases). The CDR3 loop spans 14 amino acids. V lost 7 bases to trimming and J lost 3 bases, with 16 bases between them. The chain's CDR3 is CASTSWGLDYEQYF. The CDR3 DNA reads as TGTGCCAGCACCTCCTGGGGGCTAGACTACGAGCAGTACTTC.

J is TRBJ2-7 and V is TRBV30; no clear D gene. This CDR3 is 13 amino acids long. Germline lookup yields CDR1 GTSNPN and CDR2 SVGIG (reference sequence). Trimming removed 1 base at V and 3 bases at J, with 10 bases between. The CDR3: CAWSAPPYYEQYF. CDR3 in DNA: TGTGCCTGGAGTGCTCCACCCTACTACGAGCAGTACTTC.

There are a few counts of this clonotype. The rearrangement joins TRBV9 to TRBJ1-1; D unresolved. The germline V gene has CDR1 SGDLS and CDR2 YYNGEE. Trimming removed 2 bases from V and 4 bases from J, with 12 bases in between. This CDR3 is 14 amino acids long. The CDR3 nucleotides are TGTGCCAGCAGCGTCGGCGGGAGCGGCACTGAAGCTTTCTTT. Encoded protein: CASSVGGSGTEAFF.

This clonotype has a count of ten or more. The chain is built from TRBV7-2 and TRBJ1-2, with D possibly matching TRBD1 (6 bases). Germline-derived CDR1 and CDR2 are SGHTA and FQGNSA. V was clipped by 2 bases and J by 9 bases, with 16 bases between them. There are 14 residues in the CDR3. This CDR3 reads CASSLRGASGSYTF. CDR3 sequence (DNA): TGTGCCAGCAGCTTAAGGGGGGCGTCGGGTAGCTACACCTTC.

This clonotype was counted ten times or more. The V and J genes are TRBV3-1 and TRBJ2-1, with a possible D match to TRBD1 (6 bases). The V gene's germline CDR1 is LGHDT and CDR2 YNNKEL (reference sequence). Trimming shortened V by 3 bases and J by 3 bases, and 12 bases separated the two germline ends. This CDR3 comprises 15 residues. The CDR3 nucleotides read TGTGCCAGCAGCCACACAGGGATAGGCTACAATGAGCAGTTCTTC. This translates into CASSHTGIGYNEQFF.